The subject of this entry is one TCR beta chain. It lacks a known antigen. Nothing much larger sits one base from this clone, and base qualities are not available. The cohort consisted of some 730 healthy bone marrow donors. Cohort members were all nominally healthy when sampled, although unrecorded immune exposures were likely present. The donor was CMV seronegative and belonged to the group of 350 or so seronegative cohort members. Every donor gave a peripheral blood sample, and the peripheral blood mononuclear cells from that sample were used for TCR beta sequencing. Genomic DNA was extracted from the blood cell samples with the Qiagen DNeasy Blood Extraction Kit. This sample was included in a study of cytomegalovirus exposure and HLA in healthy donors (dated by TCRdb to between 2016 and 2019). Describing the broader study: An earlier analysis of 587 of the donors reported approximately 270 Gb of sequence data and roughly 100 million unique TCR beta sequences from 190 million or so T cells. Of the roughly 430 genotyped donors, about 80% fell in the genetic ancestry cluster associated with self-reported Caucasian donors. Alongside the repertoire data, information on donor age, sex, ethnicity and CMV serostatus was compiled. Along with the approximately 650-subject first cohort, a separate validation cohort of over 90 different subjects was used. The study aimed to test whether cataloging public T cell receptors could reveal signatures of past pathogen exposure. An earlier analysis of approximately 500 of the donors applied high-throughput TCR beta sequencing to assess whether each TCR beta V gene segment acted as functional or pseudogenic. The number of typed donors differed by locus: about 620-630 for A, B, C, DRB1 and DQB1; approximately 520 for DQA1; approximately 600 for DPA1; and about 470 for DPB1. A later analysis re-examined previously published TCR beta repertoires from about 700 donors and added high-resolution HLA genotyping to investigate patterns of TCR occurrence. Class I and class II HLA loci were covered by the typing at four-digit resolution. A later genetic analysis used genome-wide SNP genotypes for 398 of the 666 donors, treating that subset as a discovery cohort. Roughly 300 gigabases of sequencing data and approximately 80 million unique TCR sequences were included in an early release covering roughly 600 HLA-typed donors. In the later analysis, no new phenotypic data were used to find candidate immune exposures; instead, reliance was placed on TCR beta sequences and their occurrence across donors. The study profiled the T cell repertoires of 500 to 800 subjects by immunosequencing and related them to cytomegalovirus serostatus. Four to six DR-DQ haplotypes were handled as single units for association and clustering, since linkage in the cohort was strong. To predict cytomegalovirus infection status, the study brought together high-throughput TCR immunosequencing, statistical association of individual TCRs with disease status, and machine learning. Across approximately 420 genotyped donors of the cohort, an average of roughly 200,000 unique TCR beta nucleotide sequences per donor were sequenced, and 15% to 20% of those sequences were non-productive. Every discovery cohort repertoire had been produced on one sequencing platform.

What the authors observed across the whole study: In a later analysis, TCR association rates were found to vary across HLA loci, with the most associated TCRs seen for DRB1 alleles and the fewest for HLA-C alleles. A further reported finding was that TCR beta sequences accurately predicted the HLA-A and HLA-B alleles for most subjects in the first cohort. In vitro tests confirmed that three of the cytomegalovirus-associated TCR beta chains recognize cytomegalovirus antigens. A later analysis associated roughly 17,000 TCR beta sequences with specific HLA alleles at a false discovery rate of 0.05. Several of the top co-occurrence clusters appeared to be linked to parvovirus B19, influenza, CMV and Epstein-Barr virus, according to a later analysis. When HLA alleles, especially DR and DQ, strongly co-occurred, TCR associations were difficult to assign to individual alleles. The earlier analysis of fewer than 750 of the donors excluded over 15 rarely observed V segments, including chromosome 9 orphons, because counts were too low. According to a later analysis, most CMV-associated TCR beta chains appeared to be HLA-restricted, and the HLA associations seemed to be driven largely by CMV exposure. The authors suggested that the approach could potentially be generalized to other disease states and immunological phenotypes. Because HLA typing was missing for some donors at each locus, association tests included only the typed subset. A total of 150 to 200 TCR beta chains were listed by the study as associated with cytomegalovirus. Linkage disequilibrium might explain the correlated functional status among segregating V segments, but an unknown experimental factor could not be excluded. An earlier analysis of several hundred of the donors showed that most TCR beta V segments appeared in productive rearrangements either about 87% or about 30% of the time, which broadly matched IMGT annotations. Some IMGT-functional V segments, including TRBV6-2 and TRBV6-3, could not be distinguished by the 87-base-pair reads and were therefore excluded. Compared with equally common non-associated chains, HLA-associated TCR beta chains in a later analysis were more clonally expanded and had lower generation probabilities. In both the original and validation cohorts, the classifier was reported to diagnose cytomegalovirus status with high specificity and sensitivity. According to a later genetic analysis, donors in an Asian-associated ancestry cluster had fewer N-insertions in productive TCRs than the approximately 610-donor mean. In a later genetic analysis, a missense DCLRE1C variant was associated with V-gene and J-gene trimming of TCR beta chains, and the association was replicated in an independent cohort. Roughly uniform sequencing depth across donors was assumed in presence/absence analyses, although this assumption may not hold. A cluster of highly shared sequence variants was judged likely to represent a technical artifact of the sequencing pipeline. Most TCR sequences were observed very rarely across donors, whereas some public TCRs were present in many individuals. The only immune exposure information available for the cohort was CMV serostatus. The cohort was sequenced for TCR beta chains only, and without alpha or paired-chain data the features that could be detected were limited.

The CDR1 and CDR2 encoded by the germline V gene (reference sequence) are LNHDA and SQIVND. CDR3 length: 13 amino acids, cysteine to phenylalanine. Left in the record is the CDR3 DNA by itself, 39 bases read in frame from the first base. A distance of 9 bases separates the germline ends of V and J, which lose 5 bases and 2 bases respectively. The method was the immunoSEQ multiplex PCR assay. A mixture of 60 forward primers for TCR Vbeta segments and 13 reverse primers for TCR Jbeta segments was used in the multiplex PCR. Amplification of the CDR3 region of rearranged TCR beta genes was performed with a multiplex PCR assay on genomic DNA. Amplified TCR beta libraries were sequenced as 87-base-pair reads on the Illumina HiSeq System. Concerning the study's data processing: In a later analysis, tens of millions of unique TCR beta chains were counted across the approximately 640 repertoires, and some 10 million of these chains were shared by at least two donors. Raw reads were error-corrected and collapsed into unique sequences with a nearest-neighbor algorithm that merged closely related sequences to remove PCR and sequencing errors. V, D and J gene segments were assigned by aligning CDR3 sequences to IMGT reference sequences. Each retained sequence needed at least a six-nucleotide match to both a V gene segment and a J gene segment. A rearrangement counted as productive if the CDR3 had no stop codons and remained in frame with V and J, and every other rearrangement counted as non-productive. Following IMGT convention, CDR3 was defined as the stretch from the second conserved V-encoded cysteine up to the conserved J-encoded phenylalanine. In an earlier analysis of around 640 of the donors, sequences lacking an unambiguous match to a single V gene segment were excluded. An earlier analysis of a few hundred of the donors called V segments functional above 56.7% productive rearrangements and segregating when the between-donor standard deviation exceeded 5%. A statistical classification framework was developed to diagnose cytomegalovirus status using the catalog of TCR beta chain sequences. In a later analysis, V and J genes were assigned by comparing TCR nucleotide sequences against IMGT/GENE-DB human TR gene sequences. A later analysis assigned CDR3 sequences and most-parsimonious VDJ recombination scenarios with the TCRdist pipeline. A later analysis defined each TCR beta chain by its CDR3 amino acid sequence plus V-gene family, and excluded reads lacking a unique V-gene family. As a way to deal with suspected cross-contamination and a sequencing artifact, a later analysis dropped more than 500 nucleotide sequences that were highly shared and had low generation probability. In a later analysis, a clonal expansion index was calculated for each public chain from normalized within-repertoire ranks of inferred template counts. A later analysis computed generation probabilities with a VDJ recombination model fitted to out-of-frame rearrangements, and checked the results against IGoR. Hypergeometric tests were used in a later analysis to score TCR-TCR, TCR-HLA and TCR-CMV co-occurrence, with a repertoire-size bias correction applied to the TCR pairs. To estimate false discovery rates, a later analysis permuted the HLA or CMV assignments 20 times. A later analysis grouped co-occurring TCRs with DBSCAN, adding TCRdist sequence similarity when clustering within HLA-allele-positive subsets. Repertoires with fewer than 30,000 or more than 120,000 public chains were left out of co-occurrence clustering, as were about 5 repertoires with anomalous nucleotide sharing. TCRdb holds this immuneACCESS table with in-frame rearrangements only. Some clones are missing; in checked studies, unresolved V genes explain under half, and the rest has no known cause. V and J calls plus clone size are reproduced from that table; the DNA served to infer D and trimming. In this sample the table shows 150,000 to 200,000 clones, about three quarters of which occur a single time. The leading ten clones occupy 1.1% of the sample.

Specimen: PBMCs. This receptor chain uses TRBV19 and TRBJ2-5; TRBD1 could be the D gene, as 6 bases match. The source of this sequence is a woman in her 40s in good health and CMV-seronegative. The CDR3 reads CASSGTPQETQYF. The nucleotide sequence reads TGTGCCAGTAGTGGGACACCGCAAGAGACCCAGTACTTC.